This TCR beta chain was documented in a study of T cell responses to AZD1222 COVID-19 vaccine. As to this clone: Its target is unknown.

Study observations and caveats: Donor demographics were predominantly white British with a female majority; clonal diversity may be underestimated. Spike-specific TCR breadth and depth grew following two AZD1222 doses. Researchers report vaccine-associated CD4 TCRs spanning spike, with dominance at 160-218 and 743-854.

V gave up 6 bases and J gave up 3 bases, with 12 bases separating them. CDR1 is LNHDA and CDR2 is SQIVND in the germline V gene (reference sequence). The CDR3 is 14 amino acids. Clones were sequenced by immunoSEQ multiplex PCR, and TCRdb holds only the in-frame ones, with some missing. This sample has some 180,000 clones, with just over 90% found just once. This receptor was obtained from an adult who received the MenACWY meningococcal vaccine as a control. V and J are TRBV19 and TRBJ1-3; D uncertain. Sequencing was performed on peripheral blood, taken 28 days after the second dose of the MenACWY control vaccine. This CDR3 reads CASRTPGGGNTIYF. CDR3 coding DNA: TGTGCCAGTAGGACTCCGGGAGGTGGAAACACCATATATTTT.